This T cell receptor beta chain derives from a study of human T cells and chemical hapten exposure. Study overall: 2% DPC was applied to roughly 2 cm by roughly 2 cm of upper inner arm skin for sensitization. Patch tests applied 0.01% DPC to the upper back and were scored after 6 days.

The CDR3 has 13 amino acids. Trimming removed 5 bases at V and 3 bases at J, with 11 bases between. CDR1 is MDHEN and CDR2 is SYDVKM in the germline V gene. The time point: patch test 1, 2 weeks after DPC sensitization. Noted treatment: therapeutic diphenylcyclopropenone sensitization with weekly scalp DPC. Within the library, unique molecular identifiers were attached to each individual cDNA molecule. Original handling: Sample TCR totals centred on a median of roughly 96,000, ranging about 20,000 to 700,000. TCRdb used MiXCR to reprocess the RACE reads, holding one entry per CDR3 protein. TCRdb, not the authors, supplied the V and J calls. The sample consists of around 340,000 distinct CDR3 sequences, 5.5% to 8% of them appearing once.

The sequenced sample was whole blood, obtained in connection with sensitization to the hapten diphenylcyclopropenone (DPC). The sequence was obtained from a woman between 18 and 29 years old with alopecia areata. Some clones in this sample may be carry-over from other donors' samples. The V gene is TRBV28, the J gene TRBJ2-7; D not certain. The CDR3 DNA follows: TGTGCCAGCAGTCGACCCGTGGGCTACGAGCAGTACTTC. This translates into CASSRPVGYEQYF.